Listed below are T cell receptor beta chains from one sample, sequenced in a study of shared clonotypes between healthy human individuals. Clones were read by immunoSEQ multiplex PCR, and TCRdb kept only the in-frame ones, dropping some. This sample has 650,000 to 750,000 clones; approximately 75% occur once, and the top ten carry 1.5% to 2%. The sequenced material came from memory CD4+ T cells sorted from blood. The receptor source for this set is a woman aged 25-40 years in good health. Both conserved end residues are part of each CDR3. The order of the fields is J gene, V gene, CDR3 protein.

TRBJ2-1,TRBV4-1,CASSQVRAPNEQFF
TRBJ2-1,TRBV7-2,CASSLVRTEYNEQFF
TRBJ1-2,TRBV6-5,CASSRTGASYGYTF
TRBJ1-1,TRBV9,CASSEAVNTEAFF
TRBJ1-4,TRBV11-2,CASSLGQSGEKLFF
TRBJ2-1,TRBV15,CATSAGQIGLAGSITNEQFF
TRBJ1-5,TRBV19,CASSMTGVRQPQHF
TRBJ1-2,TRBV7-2,CASSLNGVYGYTF
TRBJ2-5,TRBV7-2,CASSGLAGGPPETQYF
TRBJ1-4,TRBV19,CASSIMGSSTNEKLFF
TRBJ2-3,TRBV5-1,CASSSTSGSTDTQYF
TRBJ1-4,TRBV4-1,CASSQEGRINEKLFF
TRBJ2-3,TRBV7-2,CASRSRGPDTQYF
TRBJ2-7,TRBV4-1,CASSRGLAGAFYEQYF
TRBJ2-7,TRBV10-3,CANPGVGKRSSYEQYF
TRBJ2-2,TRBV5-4,CASSPWTEITGELFF
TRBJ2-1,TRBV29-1,CSVEDGGTTYNEQFF
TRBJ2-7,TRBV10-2,CASSEVTSGPYEQYF
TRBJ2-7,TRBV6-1,CASSEVGNEQYF
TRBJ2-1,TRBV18,CASSPGTGAYNEQFF
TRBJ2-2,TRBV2,CASRWDRGPGANTGELFF
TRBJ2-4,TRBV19,CASSIGEGAGVAKNIQYF
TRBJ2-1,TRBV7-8,CASTPRESSYNEQFF
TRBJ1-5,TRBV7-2,CASSSDSLSNQPQHF
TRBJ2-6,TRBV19,CASSQAYGGRVVAGANVLTF
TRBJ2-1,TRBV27,CASRGPYNEQFF
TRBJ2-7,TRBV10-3,CAITGRKDYEQYF
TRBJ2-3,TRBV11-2,CASSPKRISTDTQYF
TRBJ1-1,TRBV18,CASSRTDEAFF
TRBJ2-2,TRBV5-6,CASSPTWNTGELFF
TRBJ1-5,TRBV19,CASSSLGLEDQPQHF
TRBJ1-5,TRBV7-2,CASSFHDRQTQHF
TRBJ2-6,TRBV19,CASGIPGGSGANVLTF
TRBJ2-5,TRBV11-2,CASSLGAGGRVETQYF
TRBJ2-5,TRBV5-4,CASSLAVEETQYF